This TCR beta chain came from a study of blood T cell repertoires in COVID-19. Study context: Acute and convalescent COVID-19 specimens originated in the United States, Italy and Spain. Sources were T cells, B-cell-depleted T cells, or PBMCs; the material itself was cDNA or gDNA.

How the authors handled the data: Using reference gene primer amplification, nucleated cell counts were estimated. This table comes from immunoSEQ multiplex PCR, and its TCRdb copy is limited to in-frame clones, with some not included. V and J calls and clone size are given by that table; D and trimming were obtained from the DNA. The data contain around 100,000 clones, about 86% of them singletons. This clone has only a few counts. CDR1 and CDR2 from the germline V gene are LNHDA and SQIVND (reference sequence). The V gene lost 7 bases and the J gene lost 0 bases, with 7 bases spanning the gap. There are 14 residues in the CDR3.

The chain combines TRBV19 with TRBJ2-6; D is unresolved. Sample: peripheral blood. The sequence came from a woman over 75 with active or convalescent COVID-19. CDR3 in amino acids: CASKRDSGANVLTF. The CDR3, as DNA: TGTGCCAGTAAGCGTGACTCTGGGGCCAACGTCCTGACTTTC. Variable domain in full (rest from reference TRBV19 and TRBJ2-6): DGGITQSPKYLFRKEGQNVTLSCEQNLNHDAMYWYRQDPGQGLRLIYYSQIVNDFQKGDIAEGYSVSREKKESFPLTVTSAQKNPTAFYLCASKRDSGANVLTFGAGSRLTVL.